The 18 T cell receptor beta chains below all came from one sample that was sequenced in a study of blood T cell repertoires in COVID-19. Sequencing used immunoSEQ multiplex PCR; TCRdb keeps in-frame clones, though not all of them. In the table there are around 130,000 clones, around 82% of which are singletons. The specimen sequenced was peripheral blood. The receptor source for this set is a man in his 60s with acute or convalescent COVID-19.

This clone has a handful of counts. This chain uses TRBV19 with TRBJ1-3; no firm D call. With 3 bases removed from V and 3 bases from J, the gap between germline ends came to 9 bases. Germline values: CDR1 LNHDA, CDR2 SQIVND (reference sequence). The length of the CDR3 is 14 residues. CDR3 region: CASSMEGFGNTIYF. As DNA, the CDR3 is TGTGCCAGTAGTATGGAGGGTTTTGGAAACACCATATATTTT.

V is TRBV5-1 and J is TRBJ1-1; weak D call: TRBD1 (5 bases). Germline V gene data show CDR1 as SGHRS and CDR2 as YFSETQ. The CDR3 has 12 residues. Trimming cost V 4 bases and J 6 bases, with 10 bases left between them. CDR3 in DNA: TGCGCCAGCAGCAGAGAAGGGGCTGAAGCTTTCTTT. Translating gives CASSREGAEAFF.

This chain uses TRBV7-2 with TRBJ1-2; 8 bases fit TRBD1. The CDR3 spans 16 residues. The trim removed 5 bases at V and 5 bases at J, leaving 13 bases unmatched. The V gene's germline CDR1 is SGHTA and CDR2 FQGNSA. The CDR3 spells CASSASSQGVRYGYTF. CDR3 sequence (DNA): TGTGCCAGCAGCGCCTCATCACAGGGGGTCCGGTATGGCTACACCTTC.

V usage is TRBV5-1 and J usage is TRBJ1-5; 10 bases map to TRBD1. Germline CDR1 SGHRS, CDR2 YFSETQ. Germline trimming cut 1 base from V and 9 bases from J; bases unmatched to any gene: 10. CDR3 length: 16 residues. Here the CDR3 reads CASSLSGTGDGGPQHF. For the CDR3, the DNA is TGCGCCAGCAGCTTGTCCGGGACAGGGGATGGCGGGCCCCAGCATTTT.

Of note for this clone: The junction shows a germline mismatch at one end, possibly a read error. The V gene is TRBV12-3 or TRBV12-4, the J gene TRBJ1-2, with TRBD1 as a possible D gene (6 bases). This CDR3 comprises 13 residues. The CDR3 DNA is TGTGCCAGCAGTTTGGGCAGGGGCTATGGCTGCACCTTC. Amino acid sequence: CASSLGRGYGCTF.

This sequence joins TRBV19 and TRBJ2-5; D perhaps matches TRBD1 (6 bases). This CDR3 has 16 residues. The germline gives CDR1 LNHDA, CDR2 SQIVND (reference sequence). V was clipped by 6 bases and J by 2 bases, with 19 bases between them. The CDR3: CASRVSVRGWQETQYF. For the CDR3, the DNA is TGTGCCAGTAGAGTTTCGGTCAGGGGTTGGCAAGAGACCCAGTACTTC.

The chain is built from TRBV19 and TRBJ2-1, with 12 positions matching TRBD2. The CDR3 is 17 residues long. The V gene's germline CDR1 is LNHDA and CDR2 SQIVND (reference sequence). With V trimmed by 3 bases and J by 3 bases, 6 bases remained unmatched. This CDR3 reads CASSILETSGSYNEQFF. CDR3 nucleotides: TGTGCCAGTAGTATTCTGGAGACTAGCGGGAGCTACAATGAGCAGTTCTTC.

The genes are TRBV19 and TRBJ2-4; 10 bases align to TRBD1. CDR3 length: 15 amino acids. Germline V gives CDR1 LNHDA, CDR2 SQIVND (reference sequence). Trimming removed 6 bases from V and 2 bases from J; junction bases left unmatched: 4. CDR3 protein: CASRRDRGSKNIQYF. The CDR3, as DNA: TGTGCCAGTAGGCGGGACAGGGGTTCCAAAAACATTCAGTACTTC. The whole variable domain, remainder taken from reference TRBV19 and TRBJ2-4, is DGGITQSPKYLFRKEGQNVTLSCEQNLNHDAMYWYRQDPGQGLRLIYYSQIVNDFQKGDIAEGYSVSREKKESFPLTVTSAQKNPTAFYLCASRRDRGSKNIQYFGAGTRLSVL.

The V call is TRBV4-2, the J call TRBJ1-3; tentatively, D is TRBD1 (5 bases). The CDR3 extends over 14 amino acids. Germline-derived CDR1 and CDR2 are LGHNA and YNFKEQ. CDR3 sequence: CAAGGESSGNTIYF. CDR3 DNA: TGTGCAGCGGGGGGGGAAAGCTCTGGAAACACCATATATTTT.

J is TRBJ2-7 and V is TRBV24-1; 13 bases are a match to TRBD2. This CDR3 is built from 16 residues. Germline lookup yields CDR1 KGHDR and CDR2 SFDVKD. V was clipped by 4 bases and J by 3 bases; unmatched bases: 5. In DNA form, the CDR3 reads TGTGCCACCAGTGACCGCGGACTAGCGGGAGTCTACGAGCAGTACTTC. This codes for CATSDRGLAGVYEQYF.

The rearrangement links TRBV24-1 to TRBJ1-2; 7 positions agree with TRBD1. Germline CDR1 KGHDR, CDR2 SFDVKD. V was clipped by 4 bases and J by 6 bases; unmatched bases: 7. This CDR3 region has 14 residues. The CDR3 spells CATSEPDRLDGYTF. The CDR3 DNA sequence: TGTGCCACCAGTGAGCCGGACAGGCTCGATGGCTACACCTTC.

The chain uses TRBV6-1 and TRBJ2-7; D is perhaps TRBD1 (6 bases). This CDR3 is built from 17 residues. V lost 0 bases and J 0 bases, leaving 15 bases between the germline ends. Germline CDR1 and CDR2: MNHNS and SASEGT. CDR3 loop: CASSEAARGGLSYEQYF. The CDR3, as DNA: TGTGCCAGCAGTGAAGCTGCCAGGGGCGGACTCTCCTACGAGCAGTACTTC.

This clone was recorded many times. In this CDR3 the conserved last residue, phenylalanine or tryptophan, is missing, so a read error is likely. It is unclear where the CDR3 begins or ends on the DNA, so no DNA is shown, and the CDR3 is as TCRdb lists it. The rearrangement links TRBV5-6 to TRBJ1-2; the table's D call TRBD1 went unverified against the DNA. The CDR3 is made up of 12 amino acids, end residues included. Germline loops: CDR1 SGHDT, CDR2 YYEEEE. CDR3 amino acids: CASSLGGFTLES.

The V call is TRBV18, the J call TRBJ1-5, with a weak D call TRBD1 (6 bases). V was shortened by 5 bases and J by 11 bases, with 22 bases between the two germline ends. Germline V gene sequence: CDR1 KGHSH, CDR2 LQKENI. CDR3 size: 15 residues. CDR3 DNA sequence: TGTGCCAGCTCAAGGGACACCGAATCGAGGGGTTCCCAGCATTTT. Its translation is CASSRDTESRGSQHF.

The chain couples TRBV19 to TRBJ2-1; 12 bases agree with TRBD2. This CDR3 contains 15 residues. The V and J ends lost 4 bases and 8 bases, in that order; junction bases with no gene match: 6. Germline-derived CDR1 and CDR2 are LNHDA and SQIVND (reference sequence). The CDR3, as DNA: TGTGCCAGTAGTACCCTAGCGGGAGGGCCCCATGAGCAGTTCTTC. Protein product: CASSTLAGGPHEQFF.

The rearrangement uses TRBV6-5 and TRBJ1-5; D possibly corresponds to TRBD1 (5 bases). From germline, CDR1 is MNHEY and CDR2 SVGAGI. Trimming pared 3 bases from V and 2 bases from J, leaving 11 bases between. This CDR3 region has 15 residues. DNA for the CDR3: TGTGCCAGCAGTTATTACACGGGGGGCAATCAGCCCCAGCATTTT. Its protein is CASSYYTGGNQPQHF.

This chain uses TRBV12-5 with TRBJ1-1, with TRBD1 as a possible D gene (5 bases). The CDR3 spans 12 residues. The germline V and J ends were trimmed by 6 bases and 5 bases, with 10 bases remaining between them. Germline V gene data show CDR1 as LGHNT and CDR2 as FRNRAP. Here the CDR3 reads CASGLGGTEAFF. CDR3 coding DNA: TGTGCTAGTGGCCTGGGGGGGACTGAAGCTTTCTTT.

This clone was seen a few times. The rearrangement joins TRBV5-1 to TRBJ2-6; D unclear. Germline values: CDR1 SGHRS, CDR2 YFSETQ. V was clipped by 7 bases and J by 2 bases, with 7 bases between them. The CDR3 contains 13 residues. The DNA for the CDR3 is TGCGCCAGCGAGGAAACTGGGGCCAACGTCCTGACTTTC. As protein: CASEETGANVLTF.